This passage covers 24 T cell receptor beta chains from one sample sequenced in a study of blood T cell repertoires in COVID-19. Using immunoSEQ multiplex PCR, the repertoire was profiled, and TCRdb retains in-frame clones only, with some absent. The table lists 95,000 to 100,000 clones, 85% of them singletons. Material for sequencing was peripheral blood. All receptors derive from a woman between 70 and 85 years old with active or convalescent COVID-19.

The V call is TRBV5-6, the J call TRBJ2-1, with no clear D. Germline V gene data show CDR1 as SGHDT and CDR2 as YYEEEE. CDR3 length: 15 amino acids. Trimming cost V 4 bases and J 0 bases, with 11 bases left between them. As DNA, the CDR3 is TGTGCCAGCAGCCGCAGCGCAAACTCCTACAATGAGCAGTTCTTC. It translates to CASSRSANSYNEQFF.

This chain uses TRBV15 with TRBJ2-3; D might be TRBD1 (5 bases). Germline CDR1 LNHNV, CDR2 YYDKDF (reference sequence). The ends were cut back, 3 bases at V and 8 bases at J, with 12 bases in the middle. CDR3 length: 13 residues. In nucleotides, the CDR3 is TGTGCCACCAGCAGGGTGGTGCAGGGTACGCAGTATTTT. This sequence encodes CATSRVVQGTQYF.

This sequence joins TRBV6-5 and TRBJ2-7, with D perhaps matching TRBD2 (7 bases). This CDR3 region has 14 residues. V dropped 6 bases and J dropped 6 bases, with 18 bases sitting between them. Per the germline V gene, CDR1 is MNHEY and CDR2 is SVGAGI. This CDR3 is CASRRGGGAVEQYF. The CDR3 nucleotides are TGTGCCAGCAGGCGGGGTGGGGGGGCCGTCGAGCAGTACTTC.

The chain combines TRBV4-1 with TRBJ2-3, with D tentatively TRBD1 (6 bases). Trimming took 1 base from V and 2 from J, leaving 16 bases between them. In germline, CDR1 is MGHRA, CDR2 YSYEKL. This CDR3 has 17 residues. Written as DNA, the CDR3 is TGCGCCAGCAGCCAAGTCTCTAGACAGGCTTCCACAGATACGCAGTATTTT. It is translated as CASSQVSRQASTDTQYF.

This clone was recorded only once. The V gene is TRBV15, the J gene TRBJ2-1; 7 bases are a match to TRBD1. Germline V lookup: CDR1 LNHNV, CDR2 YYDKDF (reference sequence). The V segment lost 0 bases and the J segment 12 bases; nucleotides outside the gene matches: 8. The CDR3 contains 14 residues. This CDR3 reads CATSRDNGQERQFF. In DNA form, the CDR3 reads TGTGCCACCAGCAGAGATAACGGACAGGAAAGGCAGTTCTTC.

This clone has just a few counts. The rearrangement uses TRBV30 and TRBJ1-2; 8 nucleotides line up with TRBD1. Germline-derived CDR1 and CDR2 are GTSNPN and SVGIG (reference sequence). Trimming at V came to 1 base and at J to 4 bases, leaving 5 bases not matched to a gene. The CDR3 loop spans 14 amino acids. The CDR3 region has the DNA TGTGCCTGGAGTGCCGGACAGGGACGCTATGGCTACACCTTC. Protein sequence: CAWSAGQGRYGYTF.

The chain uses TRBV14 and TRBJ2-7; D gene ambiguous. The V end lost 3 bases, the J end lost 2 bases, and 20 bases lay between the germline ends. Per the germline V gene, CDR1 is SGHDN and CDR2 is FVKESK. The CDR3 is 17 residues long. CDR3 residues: CASSQLDTVAGPYEQYF. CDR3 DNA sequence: TGTGCCAGCAGCCAGCTGGATACCGTCGCAGGCCCCTACGAGCAGTACTTC.

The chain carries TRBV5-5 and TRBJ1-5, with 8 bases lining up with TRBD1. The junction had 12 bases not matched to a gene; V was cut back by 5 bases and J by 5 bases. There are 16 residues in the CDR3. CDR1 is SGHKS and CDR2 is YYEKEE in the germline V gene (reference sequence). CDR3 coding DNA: TGTGCCAGCAGACCTGGACAGGGAAGATCCGATCAGCCCCAGCATTTT. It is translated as CASRPGQGRSDQPQHF.

CDR3 bases: TGTGCCAGCAGTGAAGCGCGGGGATGGGGCACAGATACGCAGTATTTT. Residues: CASSEARGWGTDTQYF. The rearrangement uses TRBV6-1 and TRBJ2-3; tentative D call: TRBD2 (6 bases). The germline gives CDR1 MNHNS, CDR2 SASEGT. The germline V and J ends were trimmed by 0 bases and 1 base, with 11 bases remaining between them. The CDR3 extends over 16 amino acids.

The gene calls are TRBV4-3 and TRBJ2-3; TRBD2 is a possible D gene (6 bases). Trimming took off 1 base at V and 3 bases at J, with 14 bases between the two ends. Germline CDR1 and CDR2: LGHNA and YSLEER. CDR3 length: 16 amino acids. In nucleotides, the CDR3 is TGCGCCAGCAGCCAAGGACTTCGGGGGACGACAGATACGCAGTATTTT. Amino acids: CASSQGLRGTTDTQYF.

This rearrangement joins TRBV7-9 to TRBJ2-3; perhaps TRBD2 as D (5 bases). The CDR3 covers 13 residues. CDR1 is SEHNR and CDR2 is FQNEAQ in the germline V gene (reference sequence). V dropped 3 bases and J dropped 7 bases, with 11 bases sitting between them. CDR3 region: CASSFYRENTQYF. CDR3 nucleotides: TGTGCCAGCAGCTTCTACCGGGAAAATACGCAGTATTTT.

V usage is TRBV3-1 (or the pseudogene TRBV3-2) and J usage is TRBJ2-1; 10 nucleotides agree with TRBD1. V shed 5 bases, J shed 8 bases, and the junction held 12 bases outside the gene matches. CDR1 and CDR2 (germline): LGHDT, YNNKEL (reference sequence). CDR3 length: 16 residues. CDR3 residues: CASSFRQGAMNHEQFF. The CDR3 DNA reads TGTGCCAGCAGCTTCCGACAGGGGGCTATGAACCATGAGCAGTTCTTC.

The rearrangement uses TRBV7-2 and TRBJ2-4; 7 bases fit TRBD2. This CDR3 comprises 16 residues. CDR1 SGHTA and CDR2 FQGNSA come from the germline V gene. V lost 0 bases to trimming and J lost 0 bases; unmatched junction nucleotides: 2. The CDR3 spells CASSLASGGAKNIQYF. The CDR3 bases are TGTGCCAGCAGCTTAGCGTCGGGGGGAGCCAAAAACATTCAGTACTTC.

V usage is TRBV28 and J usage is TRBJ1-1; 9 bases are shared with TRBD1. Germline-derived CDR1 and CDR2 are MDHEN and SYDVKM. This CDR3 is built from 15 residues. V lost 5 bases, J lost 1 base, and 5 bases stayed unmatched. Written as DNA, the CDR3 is TGTGCCAGCAGTCCACCGGGACAGGGGAACACTGAAGCTTTCTTT. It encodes CASSPPGQGNTEAFF.

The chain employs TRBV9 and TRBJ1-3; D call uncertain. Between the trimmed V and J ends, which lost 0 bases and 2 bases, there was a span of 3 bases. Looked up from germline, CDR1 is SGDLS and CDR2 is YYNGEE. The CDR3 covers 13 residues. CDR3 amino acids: CASSVATGNTIYF. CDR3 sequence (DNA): TGTGCCAGCAGCGTAGCTACTGGAAACACCATATATTTT.

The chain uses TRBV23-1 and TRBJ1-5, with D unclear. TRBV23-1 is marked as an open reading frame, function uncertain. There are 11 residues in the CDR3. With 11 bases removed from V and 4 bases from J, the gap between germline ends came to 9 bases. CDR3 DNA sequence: TGCGCCCTCGGGGAGAATCAGCCCCAGCATTTT. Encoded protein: CALGENQPQHF.

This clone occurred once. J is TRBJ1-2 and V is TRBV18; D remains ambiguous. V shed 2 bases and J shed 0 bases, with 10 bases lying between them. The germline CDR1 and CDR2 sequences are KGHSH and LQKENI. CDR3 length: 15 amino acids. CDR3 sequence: CASSPINSTNYGYTF. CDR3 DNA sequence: TGTGCCAGCTCACCAATTAATTCTACTAACTATGGCTACACCTTC.

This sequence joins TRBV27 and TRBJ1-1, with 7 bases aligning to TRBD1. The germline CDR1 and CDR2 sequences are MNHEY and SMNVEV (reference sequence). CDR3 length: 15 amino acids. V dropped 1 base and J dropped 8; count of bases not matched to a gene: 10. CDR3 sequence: CASSLYLGGVSEAFF. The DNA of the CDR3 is TGTGCCAGCAGTTTATATCTAGGGGGCGTTTCCGAAGCTTTCTTT.

CDR3 loop: CATSRGGLSTEAFF. Written as DNA, the CDR3 is TGTGCCACCAGTCGCGGGGGCCTGAGCACTGAAGCTTTCTTT. The chain links TRBV24-1 to TRBJ1-1; D perhaps matches TRBD1 (6 bases). Trimming removed 6 bases from V and 4 bases from J, with 14 bases in between. The CDR3 runs 14 residues. CDR1 KGHDR and CDR2 SFDVKD come from the germline V gene.

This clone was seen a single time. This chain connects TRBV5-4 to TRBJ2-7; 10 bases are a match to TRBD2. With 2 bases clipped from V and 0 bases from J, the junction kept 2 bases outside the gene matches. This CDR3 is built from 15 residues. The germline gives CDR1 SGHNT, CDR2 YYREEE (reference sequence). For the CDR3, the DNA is TGTGCCAGCAGCTTTGGACTAGCGGACTCCTACGAGCAGTACTTC. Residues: CASSFGLADSYEQYF.

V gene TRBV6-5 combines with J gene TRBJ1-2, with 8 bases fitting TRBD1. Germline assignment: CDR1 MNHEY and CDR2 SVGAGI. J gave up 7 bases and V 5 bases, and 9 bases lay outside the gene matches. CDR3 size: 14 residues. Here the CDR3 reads CASSKPGTGGGYTF. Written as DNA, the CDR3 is TGTGCCAGCAGTAAACCAGGGACAGGAGGTGGCTACACCTTC.

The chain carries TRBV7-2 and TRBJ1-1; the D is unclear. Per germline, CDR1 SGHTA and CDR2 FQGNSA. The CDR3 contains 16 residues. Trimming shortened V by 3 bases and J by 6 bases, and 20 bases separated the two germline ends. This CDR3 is CASSFSGVRGRSEAFF. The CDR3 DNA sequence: TGTGCCAGCAGCTTTAGCGGGGTCCGGGGTAGGTCTGAAGCTTTCTTT.

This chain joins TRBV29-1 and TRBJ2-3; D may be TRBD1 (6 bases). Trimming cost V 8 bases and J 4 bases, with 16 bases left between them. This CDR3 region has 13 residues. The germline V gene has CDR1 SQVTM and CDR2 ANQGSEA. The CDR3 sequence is CSTDGQISDTQYF. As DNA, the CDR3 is TGCAGCACTGACGGACAGATCTCAGATACGCAGTATTTT.

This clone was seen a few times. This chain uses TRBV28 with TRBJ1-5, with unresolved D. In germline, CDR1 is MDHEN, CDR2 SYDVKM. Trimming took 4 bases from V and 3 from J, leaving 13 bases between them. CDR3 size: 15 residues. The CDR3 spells CASSSSQADNQPQHF. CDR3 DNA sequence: TGTGCCAGCAGTTCGTCGCAGGCCGACAATCAGCCCCAGCATTTT.